The 18 T cell receptor beta chains below all came from one sample that was sequenced in a study of blood T cell repertoires in COVID-19. Data came from immunoSEQ multiplex PCR; TCRdb stores just in-frame clones and leaves some out. The sample has 70,000 to 95,000 clones, about 90% seen once. The sequenced material came from peripheral blood. These receptors came from a woman at least 80 years old with acute or convalescent COVID-19.

The chain employs TRBV5-4 and TRBJ2-5; 8 bases are a match to TRBD2. The CDR3 has 16 residues. Germline V lookup: CDR1 SGHNT, CDR2 YYREEE (reference sequence). Unmatched junction bases numbered 5, after V lost 0 bases and J lost 1 base. The CDR3 here is CASSLAGGGLQETQYF. CDR3 bases: TGTGCCAGCAGCTTGGCCGGGGGGGGCCTCCAAGAGACCCAGTACTTC.

Concerning this clone: In the same sample, other DNA sequences code for this CDR3. The rearrangement joins TRBV25-1 to TRBJ1-2; the D is unclear. The CDR3 extends over 12 amino acids. In germline, CDR1 is MGHDK, CDR2 SYGVNS. The V end lost 0 bases, the J end lost 8 bases, and 7 bases lay between the germline ends. CDR3 sequence: CASSEYGGGYTF. The CDR3, as DNA: TGTGCCAGCAGTGAATACGGAGGGGGCTACACCTTC.

The chain links TRBV5-1 to TRBJ2-2, with D perhaps TRBD1 (5 bases). V gave up 0 bases and J gave up 6 bases, with 6 bases separating them. Germline values: CDR1 SGHRS, CDR2 YFSETQ. There are 13 residues in the CDR3. CDR3 amino acids: CASSLGTSGELFF. The CDR3 nucleotides read TGCGCCAGCAGCTTGGGGACATCCGGGGAGCTGTTTTTT.

The rearrangement links TRBV4-1 to TRBJ2-7, with unresolved D. CDR3 length: 13 amino acids. V lost 2 bases, J lost 5 bases, and 10 bases lay in between. The germline CDR1 and CDR2 sequences are MGHRA and YSYEKL. The CDR3 nucleotides are TGCGCCAGCAGCCAAACCCCGAGGAACGAGCAGTACTTC. As protein: CASSQTPRNEQYF.

The rearrangement uses TRBV6-5 and TRBJ2-1; the D is unclear. The CDR3 consists of 13 residues. V lost 6 bases and J 7 bases, leaving 13 bases between the germline ends. The germline CDR1 and CDR2 sequences are MNHEY and SVGAGI. The CDR3 spells CASRLTTGNEQFF. DNA of the CDR3: TGTGCCAGCAGACTTACGACGGGTAATGAGCAGTTCTTC.

The V call is TRBV11-3, the J call TRBJ1-1; 7 nucleotides match TRBD1. The CDR3 extends over 15 amino acids. From germline, CDR1 is SGHNT and CDR2 YENEEA. The V and J ends lost 5 bases and 2 bases, in that order; junction bases with no gene match: 8. The CDR3 DNA follows: TGTGCCAGCAGCCAGGGGGGAGTAGGAAACACTGAAGCTTTCTTT. It encodes CASSQGGVGNTEAFF.

This chain uses TRBV7-2 with TRBJ2-7; 8 bases are a match to TRBD1. Germline V CDR1 and CDR2: SGHTA, FQGNSA. The CDR3 sequence is 14 residues long. J gave up 2 bases and V 5 bases, and 5 bases lay outside the gene matches. This chain's CDR3 is CASSDRTGPYEQYF. The CDR3 coding sequence is TGTGCCAGCAGCGACCGGACAGGGCCCTACGAGCAGTACTTC.

The rearrangement links TRBV20-1 to TRBJ1-4, with a tentative D call TRBD1 (5 bases). There are 14 residues in the CDR3. Germline V gene sequence: CDR1 DFQATT, CDR2 SNEGSKA (reference sequence). Trimming stripped 3 bases from V and 1 base from J, with 9 bases between. CDR3 DNA sequence: TGCAGTGCTAGTTACGGGGGAACTAATGAAAAACTGTTTTTT. This translates into CSASYGGTNEKLFF.

The rearrangement uses TRBV7-8 and TRBJ2-5; weak D call: TRBD2 (5 bases). Germline values: CDR1 SGHVS, CDR2 FQNEAQ. V lost 3 bases and J 2 bases, leaving 10 bases between the germline ends. The CDR3 is 14 amino acids. CDR3 nucleotide sequence: TGTGCCAGCAGCTTTTCAGCGGTACAAGAGACCCAGTACTTC. It yields the protein CASSFSAVQETQYF.

The CDR3 nucleotides are TGTGCCACCAGTGATTTGGGACAGGGGGCGCGGGGCACTGAAGCTTTCTTT. This codes for CATSDLGQGARGTEAFF. The V call is TRBV24-1, the J call TRBJ1-1; TRBD1 matches 11 bases. Per the germline V gene, CDR1 is KGHDR and CDR2 is SFDVKD. The CDR3 has 17 residues. V gave up 0 bases and J gave up 4 bases; unmatched junction bases: 6.

The rearrangement joins TRBV5-1 to TRBJ1-4; the match to TRBD1 covers 8 bases. From germline, CDR1 is SGHRS and CDR2 YFSETQ. Trimming removed 4 bases from V and 8 bases from J; junction bases left unmatched: 10. There are 15 residues in the CDR3. CDR3 in amino acids: CASSLLRQGREKLFF. The CDR3 DNA is TGCGCCAGCAGCCTTCTTAGACAGGGGCGGGAAAAACTGTTTTTT.

This chain connects TRBV5-4 to TRBJ1-3, with D uncertain. With 4 bases removed from V and 0 bases from J, the gap between germline ends came to 14 bases. CDR3 size: 16 residues. Germline assignment: CDR1 SGHNT and CDR2 YYREEE (reference sequence). Here the CDR3 DNA reads TGTGCCAGCAGCCTTCCAGGTGGGAGCTCTGGAAACACCATATATTTT. Translation gives CASSLPGGSSGNTIYF.

The chain joins TRBV6-5 to TRBJ1-2; no reliable D call. Germline loops: CDR1 MNHEY, CDR2 SVGAGI. V was cut by 5 bases and J by 1 base, with 8 bases left in between. This CDR3 has 13 residues. The CDR3 DNA is TGTGCCAGCAGTACGGCGGATAACTATGGCTACACCTTC. Amino acids: CASSTADNYGYTF.

This chain uses TRBV5-1 with TRBJ1-1; possible D gene TRBD1, 6 bases. The germline V gene has CDR1 SGHRS and CDR2 YFSETQ. The CDR3 sequence is 14 residues long. With 5 bases removed from V and 4 bases from J, the gap between germline ends came to 15 bases. CDR3 loop: CASSSQGLGTEAFF. The CDR3 nucleotides read TGCGCCAGCAGTTCGCAGGGGTTGGGCACTGAAGCTTTCTTT.

The rearrangement joins TRBV3-1 (or the pseudogene TRBV3-2) to TRBJ1-1, with TRBD1 identical over 10 bases. Germline trimming cut 3 bases from V and 0 bases from J; bases unmatched to any gene: 7. Germline-derived CDR1 and CDR2 are LGHDT and YNNKEL (reference sequence). The CDR3 covers 17 residues. CDR3 bases: TGTGCCAGCAGCCAGATGGGGACAGGGGCGATGAACACTGAAGCTTTCTTT. As protein: CASSQMGTGAMNTEAFF.

The rearrangement links TRBV2 to TRBJ2-2; 7 bases agree with TRBD1. CDR3 length: 14 amino acids. After removal of 8 bases from V and 4 bases from J, the junction contained 7 bases not matched to a gene. CDR1 and CDR2 (germline): SNHLY, FYNNEI. The CDR3 DNA reads as TGTGCCAGCCGGACAGGATCGAGCACCGGGGAGCTGTTTTTT. Its protein is CASRTGSSTGELFF.

The chain links TRBV7-3 to TRBJ2-1, with TRBD2 identical over 8 bases. The CDR3 is made up of 15 amino acids. Germline V CDR1 and CDR2: SGHTA, FQGTGA. The V gene end was trimmed by 6 bases and the J gene end by 2 bases; junction bases not matched to a gene: 6. The CDR3, as DNA: TGTGCCAGCAGTCCCCCCGGGGGGGCCTACAATGAGCAGTTCTTC. It codes for CASSPPGGAYNEQFF. The full variable domain, in which reference TRBV7-3 and TRBJ2-1 provide the parts outside the CDR3, is GAGVSQTPSNKVTEKGKYVELRCDPISGHTALYWYRQSLGQGPEFLIYFQGTGAADDSGLPNDRFFAVRPEGSVSTLKIQRTERGDSAVYLCASSPPGGAYNEQFFGPGTRLTVL.

This clone showed up just a few times. The chain carries TRBV6-5 and TRBJ2-7, with 13 bases that match TRBD2. V lost 7 bases and J lost 3; bases outside the gene matches: 3. The germline CDR1 and CDR2 sequences are MNHEY and SVGAGI. The CDR3 runs 14 residues. Here the CDR3 reads CASTGTSGIYEQYF. The CDR3 DNA reads TGTGCCAGCACCGGGACTAGCGGGATCTACGAGCAGTACTTC.